The 9 T cell receptor beta chains in this list originate from one sample, sequenced in a study of monozygotic twins with inflammatory bowel disease. TCRdb reprocessed the 5' RACE reads and stores each CDR3 protein as one record, lacking DNA. This sample's table has approximately 40,000 distinct CDR3 sequences. What was sequenced was blood. The receptors here all came from a human donor with ulcerative colitis or Crohn's disease, or a healthy co-twin of an affected twin (not recorded which).

The rearrangement joins TRBV19 to TRBJ2-3; TCRdb lists TRBD1, though no DNA is available to test this call. Per the germline V gene, CDR1 is LNHDA and CDR2 is SQIVND (reference sequence). The CDR3 loop spans 16 amino acids. The CDR3 loop is CASRPDRDRGSDTQYF. The full variable domain, rest sourced from reference TRBV19 and TRBJ2-3, is DGGITQSPKYLFRKEGQNVTLSCEQNLNHDAMYWYRQDPGQGLRLIYYSQIVNDFQKGDIAEGYSVSREKKESFPLTVTSAQKNPTAFYLCASRPDRDRGSDTQYFGPGTRLTVL.

The chain uses TRBV7-9 and TRBJ2-1. The V gene's germline CDR1 is SEHNR and CDR2 FQNEAQ (reference sequence). The CDR3 spans 11 residues. CDR3 region: CASSLDGEQFF.

J is TRBJ2-1 and V is TRBV10-1. The CDR3 loop spans 16 amino acids. Germline V gives CDR1 WNHNN, CDR2 SYGVQD (reference sequence). CDR3 protein: CASSDFRGGSYNEQFF.

The V gene is TRBV20-1, the J gene TRBJ2-5; TCRdb lists TRBD2, though no DNA is available to test this call. The germline V gene has CDR1 DFQATT and CDR2 SNEGSKA (reference sequence). There are 14 residues in the CDR3. CDR3 loop: CSATSGGTQETQYF.

The chain employs TRBV5-1 and TRBJ2-1; no DNA is available, so the TRBD1 call from TCRdb remains unchecked. The germline V gene encodes CDR1 SGHRS and CDR2 YFSETQ. This CDR3 has 14 amino acids. CDR3 in amino acids: CASSATGGSVEQFF.

The CDR3 loop reads CASRGVAGNNEQFF. V and J are TRBV2 and TRBJ2-1; the D call of TRBD2 rests on TCRdb alone, since no DNA is present to check it. CDR1 and CDR2 from the germline V gene are SNHLY and FYNNEI. The length of the CDR3 is 14 residues.

The chain carries TRBV5-6 and TRBJ1-6; the D call of TRBD1 rests on TCRdb alone, since no DNA is present to check it. The CDR3 runs to 15 residues. Germline-derived CDR1 and CDR2 are SGHDT and YYEEEE. CDR3 sequence: CASNFGGRITSPLHF.

The rearrangement uses TRBV6-6 and TRBJ1-2. Germline CDR1 reads MNHNY; CDR2 reads SVGAGI (reference sequence). This CDR3 is 12 amino acids long. CDR3 protein: CASSMTDYGYTF.

The chain employs TRBV28 and TRBJ1-5. CDR1 and CDR2 from the germline V gene are MDHEN and SYDVKM. CDR3 length: 14 amino acids. CDR3 residues: CASTTHGTPEPQHF.